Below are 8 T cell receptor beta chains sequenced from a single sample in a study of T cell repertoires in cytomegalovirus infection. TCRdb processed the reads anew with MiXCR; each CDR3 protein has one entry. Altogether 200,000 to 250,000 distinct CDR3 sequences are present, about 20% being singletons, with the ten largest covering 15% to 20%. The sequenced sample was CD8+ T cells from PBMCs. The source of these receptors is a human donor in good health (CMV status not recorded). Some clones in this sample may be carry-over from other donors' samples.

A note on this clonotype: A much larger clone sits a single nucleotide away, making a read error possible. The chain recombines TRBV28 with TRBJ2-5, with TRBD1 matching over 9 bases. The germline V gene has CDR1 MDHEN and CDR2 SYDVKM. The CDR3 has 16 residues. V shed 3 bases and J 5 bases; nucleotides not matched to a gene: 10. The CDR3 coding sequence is TGTGCCAGCAGTTTGGAGCAGGACAGGGGATGGGAGACCCAGTACTTC. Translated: CASSLEQDRGWETQYF.

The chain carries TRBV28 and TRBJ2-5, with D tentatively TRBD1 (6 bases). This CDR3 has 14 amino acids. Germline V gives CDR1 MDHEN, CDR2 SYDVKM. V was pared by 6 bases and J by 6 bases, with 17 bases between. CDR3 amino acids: CASSIIQGVKTQYF. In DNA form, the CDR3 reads TGTGCCAGCAGCATTATACAGGGAGTAAAGACCCAGTACTTC.

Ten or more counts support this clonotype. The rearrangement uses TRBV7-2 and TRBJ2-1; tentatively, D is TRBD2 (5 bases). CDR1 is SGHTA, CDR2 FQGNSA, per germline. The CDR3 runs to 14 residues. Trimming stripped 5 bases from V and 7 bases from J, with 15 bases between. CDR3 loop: CASSPEGQKNEQFF. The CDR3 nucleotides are TGTGCCAGCAGCCCAGAGGGCCAAAAAAATGAGCAGTTCTTC. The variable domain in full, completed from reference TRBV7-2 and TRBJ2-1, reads GAGVSQSPSNKVTEKGKDVELRCDPISGHTALYWYRQSLGQGLEFLIYFQGNSAPDKSGLPSDRFSAERTGGSVSTLTIQRTQQEDSAVYLCASSPEGQKNEQFFGPGTRLTVL.

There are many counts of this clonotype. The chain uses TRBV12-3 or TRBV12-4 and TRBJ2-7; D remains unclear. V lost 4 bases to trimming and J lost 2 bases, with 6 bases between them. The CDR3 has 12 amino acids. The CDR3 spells CASSSSTYEQYF. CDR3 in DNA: TGTGCCAGCAGTTCTAGTACCTACGAGCAGTACTTC.

The chain's CDR3 is CASSSAGQTYEQYF. The CDR3 DNA reads as TGTGCCAGCAGCTCTGCGGGGCAAACCTACGAGCAGTACTTC. The chain combines TRBV7-9 with TRBJ2-7, with D perhaps matching TRBD2 (6 bases). CDR3 length: 14 amino acids. CDR1 is SEHNR, CDR2 FQNEAQ, per germline (reference sequence). V was shortened by 4 bases and J by 2 bases, with 12 bases between the two germline ends. The full variable domain, completed using reference TRBV7-9 and TRBJ2-7, is DTGVSQNPRHKITKRGQNVTFRCDPISEHNRLYWYRQTLGQGPEFLTYFQNEAQLEKSRLLSDRFSAERPKGSFSTLEIQRTEQGDSAMYLCASSSAGQTYEQYFGPGTRLTVT.

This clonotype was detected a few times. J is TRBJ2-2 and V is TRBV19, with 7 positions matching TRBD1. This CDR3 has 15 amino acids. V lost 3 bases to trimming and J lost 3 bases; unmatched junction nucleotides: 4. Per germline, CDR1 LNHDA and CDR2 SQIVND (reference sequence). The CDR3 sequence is CASSIPGQDTGELFF. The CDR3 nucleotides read TGTGCCAGTAGTATCCCAGGACAGGACACCGGGGAGCTGTTTTTT.

In DNA, the CDR3 is TGTGCCAGCAGCCGTCCGACTAGCGGGAGGTACGAGCAGTACTTC. Protein: CASSRPTSGRYEQYF. V usage is TRBV3-1 and J usage is TRBJ2-7, with 13 bases lining up with TRBD2. Trimming cost V 4 bases and J 4 bases; bases outside gene matches: 4. This CDR3 region has 15 residues. The germline CDR1 and CDR2 sequences are LGHDT and YNNKEL (reference sequence).

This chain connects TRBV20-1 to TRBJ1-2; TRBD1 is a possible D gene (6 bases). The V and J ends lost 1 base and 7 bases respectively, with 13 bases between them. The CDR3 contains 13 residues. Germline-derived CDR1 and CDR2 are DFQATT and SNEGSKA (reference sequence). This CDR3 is CSARAQQGRGYTF. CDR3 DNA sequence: TGCAGTGCTAGAGCTCAACAGGGACGTGGCTACACCTTC.